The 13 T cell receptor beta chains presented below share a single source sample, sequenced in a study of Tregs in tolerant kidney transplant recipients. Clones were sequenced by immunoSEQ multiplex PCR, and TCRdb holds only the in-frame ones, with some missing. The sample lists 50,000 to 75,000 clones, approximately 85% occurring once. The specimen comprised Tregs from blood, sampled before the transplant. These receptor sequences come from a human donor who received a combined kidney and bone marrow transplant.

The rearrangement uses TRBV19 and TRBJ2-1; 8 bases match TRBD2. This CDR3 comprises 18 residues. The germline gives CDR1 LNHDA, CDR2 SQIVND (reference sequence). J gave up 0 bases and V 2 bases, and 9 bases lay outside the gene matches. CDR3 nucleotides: TGTGCCAGTAGTATACCCCCGGGACTAGTCCGCTCCTACAATGAGCAGTTCTTC. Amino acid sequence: CASSIPPGLVRSYNEQFF.

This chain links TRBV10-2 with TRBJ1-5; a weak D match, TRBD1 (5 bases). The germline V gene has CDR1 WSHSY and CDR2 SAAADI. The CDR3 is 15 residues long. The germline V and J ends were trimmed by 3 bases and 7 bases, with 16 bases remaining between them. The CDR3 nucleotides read TGCGCCAGCAGTGATGTTGTAGGGGCGTGGCAGCCCCAGCATTTT. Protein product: CASSDVVGAWQPQHF.

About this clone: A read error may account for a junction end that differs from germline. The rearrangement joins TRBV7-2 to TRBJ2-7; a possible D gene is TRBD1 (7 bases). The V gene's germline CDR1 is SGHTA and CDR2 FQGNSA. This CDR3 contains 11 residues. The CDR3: CASSLRGVRAF. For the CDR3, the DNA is TGTGCCAGCAGCCTCAGGGGGGTCCGTGCCTTC.

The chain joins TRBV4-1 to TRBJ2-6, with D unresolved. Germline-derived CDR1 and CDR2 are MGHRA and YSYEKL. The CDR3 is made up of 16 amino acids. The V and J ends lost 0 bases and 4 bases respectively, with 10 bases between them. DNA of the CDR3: TGCGCCAGCAGCCAAGAGGCGGCGTCCGGGGCCAACGTCCTGACTTTC. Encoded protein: CASSQEAASGANVLTF.

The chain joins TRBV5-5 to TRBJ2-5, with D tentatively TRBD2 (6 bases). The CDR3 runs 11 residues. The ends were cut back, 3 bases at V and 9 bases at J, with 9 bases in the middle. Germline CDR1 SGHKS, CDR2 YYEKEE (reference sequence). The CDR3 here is CASSWEESQYF. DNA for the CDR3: TGTGCCAGCAGCTGGGAGGAGTCCCAGTACTTC. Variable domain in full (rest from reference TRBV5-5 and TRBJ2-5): DAGVTQSPTHLIKTRGQQVTLRCSPISGHKSVSWYQQVLGQGPQFIFQYYEKEERGRGNFPDRFSARQFPNYSSELNVNALLLGDSALYLCASSWEESQYFGPGTRLLVL.

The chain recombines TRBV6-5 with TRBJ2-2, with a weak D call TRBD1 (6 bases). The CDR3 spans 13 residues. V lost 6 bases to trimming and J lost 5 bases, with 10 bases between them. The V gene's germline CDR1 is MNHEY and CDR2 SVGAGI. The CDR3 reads CASRHRVTGELFF. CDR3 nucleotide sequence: TGTGCCAGCAGACACAGGGTTACCGGGGAGCTGTTTTTT.

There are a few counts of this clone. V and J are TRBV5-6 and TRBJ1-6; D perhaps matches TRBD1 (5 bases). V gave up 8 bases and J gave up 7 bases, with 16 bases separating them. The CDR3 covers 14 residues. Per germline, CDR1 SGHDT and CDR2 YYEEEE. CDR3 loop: CASTPGRRNSPLHF. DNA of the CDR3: TGTGCCAGTACTCCGGGACGGAGAAATTCACCCCTCCACTTT.

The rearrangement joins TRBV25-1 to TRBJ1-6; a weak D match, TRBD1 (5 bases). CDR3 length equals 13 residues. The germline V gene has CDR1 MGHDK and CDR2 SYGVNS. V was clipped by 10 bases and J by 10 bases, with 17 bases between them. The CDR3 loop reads CATRGLRGSPLHF. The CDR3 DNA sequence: TGTGCCACGAGGGGTTTAAGGGGATCACCCCTCCACTTT.

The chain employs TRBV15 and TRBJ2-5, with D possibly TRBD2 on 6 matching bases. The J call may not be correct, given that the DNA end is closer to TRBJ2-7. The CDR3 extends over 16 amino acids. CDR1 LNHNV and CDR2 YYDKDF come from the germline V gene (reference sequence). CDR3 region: CATSRGTRGKIYEQYF. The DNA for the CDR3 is TGTGCCACCAGCAGGGGCACCCGGGGGAAGATCTACGAGCAGTACTTC.

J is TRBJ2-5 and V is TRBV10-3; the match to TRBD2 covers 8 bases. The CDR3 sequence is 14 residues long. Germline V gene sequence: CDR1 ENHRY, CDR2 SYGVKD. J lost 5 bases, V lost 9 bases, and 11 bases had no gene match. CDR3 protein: CAMSGGDGGETQYF. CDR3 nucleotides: TGTGCCATGTCGGGGGGGGATGGAGGGGAGACCCAGTACTTC.

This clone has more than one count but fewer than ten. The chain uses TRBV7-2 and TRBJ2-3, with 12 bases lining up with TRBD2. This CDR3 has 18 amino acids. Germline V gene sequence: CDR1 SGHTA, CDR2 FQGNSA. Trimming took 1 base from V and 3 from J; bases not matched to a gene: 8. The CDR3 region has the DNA TGTGCCAGCAGCTTAGAGTTCCGCCTAGCGGGAGGGACAGATACGCAGTATTTT. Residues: CASSLEFRLAGGTDTQYF.

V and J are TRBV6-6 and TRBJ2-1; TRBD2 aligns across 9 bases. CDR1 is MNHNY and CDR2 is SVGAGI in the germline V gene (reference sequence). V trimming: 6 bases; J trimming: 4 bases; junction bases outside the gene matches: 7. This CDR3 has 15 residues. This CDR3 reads CASSLGLAFYNEQFF. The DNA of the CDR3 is TGTGCCAGCAGCCTCGGACTAGCGTTTTACAATGAGCAGTTCTTC.

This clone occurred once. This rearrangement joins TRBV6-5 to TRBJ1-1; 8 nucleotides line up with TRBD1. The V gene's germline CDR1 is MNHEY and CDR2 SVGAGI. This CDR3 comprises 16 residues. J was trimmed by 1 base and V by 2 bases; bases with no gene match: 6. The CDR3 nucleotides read TGTGCCAGCAGTTACCCGGGGGACAGGCCGAACACTGAAGCTTTCTTT. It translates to CASSYPGDRPNTEAFF.